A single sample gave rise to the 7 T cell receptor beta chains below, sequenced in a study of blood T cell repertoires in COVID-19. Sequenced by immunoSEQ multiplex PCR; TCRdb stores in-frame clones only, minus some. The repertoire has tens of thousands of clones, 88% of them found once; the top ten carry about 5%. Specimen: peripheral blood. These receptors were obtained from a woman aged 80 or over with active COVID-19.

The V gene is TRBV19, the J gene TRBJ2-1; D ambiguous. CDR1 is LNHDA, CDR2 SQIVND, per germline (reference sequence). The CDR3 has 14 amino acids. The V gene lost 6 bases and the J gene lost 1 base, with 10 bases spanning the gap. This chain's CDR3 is CASSWHVSYNEQFF. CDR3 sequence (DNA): TGTGCCAGTAGCTGGCACGTATCCTACAATGAGCAGTTCTTC. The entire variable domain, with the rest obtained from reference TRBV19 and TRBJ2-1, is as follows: DGGITQSPKYLFRKEGQNVTLSCEQNLNHDAMYWYRQDPGQGLRLIYYSQIVNDFQKGDIAEGYSVSREKKESFPLTVTSAQKNPTAFYLCASSWHVSYNEQFFGPGTRLTVL.

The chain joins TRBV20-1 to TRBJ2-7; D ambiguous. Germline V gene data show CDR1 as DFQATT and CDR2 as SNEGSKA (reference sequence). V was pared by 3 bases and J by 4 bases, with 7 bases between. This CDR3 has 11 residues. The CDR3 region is CSARAGYEQYF. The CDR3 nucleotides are TGCAGTGCTAGGGCAGGTTACGAGCAGTACTTC.

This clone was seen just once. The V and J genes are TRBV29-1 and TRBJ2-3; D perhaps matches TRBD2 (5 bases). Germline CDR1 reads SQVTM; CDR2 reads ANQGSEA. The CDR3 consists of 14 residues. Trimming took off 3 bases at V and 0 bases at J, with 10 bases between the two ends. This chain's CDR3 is CSVEAWTSTDTQYF. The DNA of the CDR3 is TGCAGCGTTGAGGCCTGGACTAGCACAGATACGCAGTATTTT.

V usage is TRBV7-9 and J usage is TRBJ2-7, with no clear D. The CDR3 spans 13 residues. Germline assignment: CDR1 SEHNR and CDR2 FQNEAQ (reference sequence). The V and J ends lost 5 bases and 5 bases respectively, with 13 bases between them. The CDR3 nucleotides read TGTGCCAGCAGCCCTGGGCGTATAGACGAGCAGTACTTC. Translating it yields CASSPGRIDEQYF.

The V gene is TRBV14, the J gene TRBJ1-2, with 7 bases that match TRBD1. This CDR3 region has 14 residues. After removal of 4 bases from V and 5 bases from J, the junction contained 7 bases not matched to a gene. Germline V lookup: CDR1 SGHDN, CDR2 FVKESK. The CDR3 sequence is CASSPEGAWYGYTF. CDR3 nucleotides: TGTGCCAGCAGCCCCGAGGGGGCTTGGTATGGCTACACCTTC.

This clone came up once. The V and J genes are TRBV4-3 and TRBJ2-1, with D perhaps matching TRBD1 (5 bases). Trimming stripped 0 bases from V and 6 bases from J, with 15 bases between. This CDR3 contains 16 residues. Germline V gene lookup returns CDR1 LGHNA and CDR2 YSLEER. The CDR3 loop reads CASSQDWTRTFNEQFF. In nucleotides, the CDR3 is TGCGCCAGCAGCCAAGATTGGACAAGGACCTTCAATGAGCAGTTCTTC.

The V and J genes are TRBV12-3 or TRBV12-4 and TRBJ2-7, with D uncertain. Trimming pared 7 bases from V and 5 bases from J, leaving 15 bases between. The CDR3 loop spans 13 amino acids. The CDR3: CASTLVGTHEQYF. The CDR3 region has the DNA TGTGCCAGCACCCTAGTCGGTACCCACGAGCAGTACTTC.